This T cell receptor (beta chain) was captured in a study of shared clonotypes between healthy human individuals. Study findings and constraints: The generation probabilities recorded for non-shared clonotypes fell below those of clonotypes shared by all four donors. Of the naive CD4 clonotypes, roughly 5.2% were shared across several donors.

Points on this clone: Antigen specificity is unknown.

An assay was performed, and its level was deep. The data were produced by immunoSEQ multiplex PCR, yet TCRdb's version contains in-frame clones alone and is incomplete. Among roughly 2 million clones listed, 85% to 95% were seen once. CDR1 and CDR2 from the germline V gene are MDHEN and SYDVKM. This CDR3 is 14 amino acids long. V trimming: 7 bases; J trimming: 4 bases; junction bases outside the gene matches: 5. Naive CD8 cells, CD45RO-negative and positively selected for CCR7, excluded terminally differentiated effector memory CD45RA+ cells. The donors were adults (healthy and HIV-negative) with no recent acute infections or vaccinations.

This TCR derives from a man between 18 and 35 years old in good health. V usage is TRBV28 and J usage is TRBJ2-3; 10 positions match TRBD2. Material for sequencing was naive CD8+ T cells sorted from blood. CDR3 nucleotides: TGTGCCAGCAATCAGCGGGGGGGCCCAGATACGCAGTATTTT. Amino acids: CASNQRGGPDTQYF.